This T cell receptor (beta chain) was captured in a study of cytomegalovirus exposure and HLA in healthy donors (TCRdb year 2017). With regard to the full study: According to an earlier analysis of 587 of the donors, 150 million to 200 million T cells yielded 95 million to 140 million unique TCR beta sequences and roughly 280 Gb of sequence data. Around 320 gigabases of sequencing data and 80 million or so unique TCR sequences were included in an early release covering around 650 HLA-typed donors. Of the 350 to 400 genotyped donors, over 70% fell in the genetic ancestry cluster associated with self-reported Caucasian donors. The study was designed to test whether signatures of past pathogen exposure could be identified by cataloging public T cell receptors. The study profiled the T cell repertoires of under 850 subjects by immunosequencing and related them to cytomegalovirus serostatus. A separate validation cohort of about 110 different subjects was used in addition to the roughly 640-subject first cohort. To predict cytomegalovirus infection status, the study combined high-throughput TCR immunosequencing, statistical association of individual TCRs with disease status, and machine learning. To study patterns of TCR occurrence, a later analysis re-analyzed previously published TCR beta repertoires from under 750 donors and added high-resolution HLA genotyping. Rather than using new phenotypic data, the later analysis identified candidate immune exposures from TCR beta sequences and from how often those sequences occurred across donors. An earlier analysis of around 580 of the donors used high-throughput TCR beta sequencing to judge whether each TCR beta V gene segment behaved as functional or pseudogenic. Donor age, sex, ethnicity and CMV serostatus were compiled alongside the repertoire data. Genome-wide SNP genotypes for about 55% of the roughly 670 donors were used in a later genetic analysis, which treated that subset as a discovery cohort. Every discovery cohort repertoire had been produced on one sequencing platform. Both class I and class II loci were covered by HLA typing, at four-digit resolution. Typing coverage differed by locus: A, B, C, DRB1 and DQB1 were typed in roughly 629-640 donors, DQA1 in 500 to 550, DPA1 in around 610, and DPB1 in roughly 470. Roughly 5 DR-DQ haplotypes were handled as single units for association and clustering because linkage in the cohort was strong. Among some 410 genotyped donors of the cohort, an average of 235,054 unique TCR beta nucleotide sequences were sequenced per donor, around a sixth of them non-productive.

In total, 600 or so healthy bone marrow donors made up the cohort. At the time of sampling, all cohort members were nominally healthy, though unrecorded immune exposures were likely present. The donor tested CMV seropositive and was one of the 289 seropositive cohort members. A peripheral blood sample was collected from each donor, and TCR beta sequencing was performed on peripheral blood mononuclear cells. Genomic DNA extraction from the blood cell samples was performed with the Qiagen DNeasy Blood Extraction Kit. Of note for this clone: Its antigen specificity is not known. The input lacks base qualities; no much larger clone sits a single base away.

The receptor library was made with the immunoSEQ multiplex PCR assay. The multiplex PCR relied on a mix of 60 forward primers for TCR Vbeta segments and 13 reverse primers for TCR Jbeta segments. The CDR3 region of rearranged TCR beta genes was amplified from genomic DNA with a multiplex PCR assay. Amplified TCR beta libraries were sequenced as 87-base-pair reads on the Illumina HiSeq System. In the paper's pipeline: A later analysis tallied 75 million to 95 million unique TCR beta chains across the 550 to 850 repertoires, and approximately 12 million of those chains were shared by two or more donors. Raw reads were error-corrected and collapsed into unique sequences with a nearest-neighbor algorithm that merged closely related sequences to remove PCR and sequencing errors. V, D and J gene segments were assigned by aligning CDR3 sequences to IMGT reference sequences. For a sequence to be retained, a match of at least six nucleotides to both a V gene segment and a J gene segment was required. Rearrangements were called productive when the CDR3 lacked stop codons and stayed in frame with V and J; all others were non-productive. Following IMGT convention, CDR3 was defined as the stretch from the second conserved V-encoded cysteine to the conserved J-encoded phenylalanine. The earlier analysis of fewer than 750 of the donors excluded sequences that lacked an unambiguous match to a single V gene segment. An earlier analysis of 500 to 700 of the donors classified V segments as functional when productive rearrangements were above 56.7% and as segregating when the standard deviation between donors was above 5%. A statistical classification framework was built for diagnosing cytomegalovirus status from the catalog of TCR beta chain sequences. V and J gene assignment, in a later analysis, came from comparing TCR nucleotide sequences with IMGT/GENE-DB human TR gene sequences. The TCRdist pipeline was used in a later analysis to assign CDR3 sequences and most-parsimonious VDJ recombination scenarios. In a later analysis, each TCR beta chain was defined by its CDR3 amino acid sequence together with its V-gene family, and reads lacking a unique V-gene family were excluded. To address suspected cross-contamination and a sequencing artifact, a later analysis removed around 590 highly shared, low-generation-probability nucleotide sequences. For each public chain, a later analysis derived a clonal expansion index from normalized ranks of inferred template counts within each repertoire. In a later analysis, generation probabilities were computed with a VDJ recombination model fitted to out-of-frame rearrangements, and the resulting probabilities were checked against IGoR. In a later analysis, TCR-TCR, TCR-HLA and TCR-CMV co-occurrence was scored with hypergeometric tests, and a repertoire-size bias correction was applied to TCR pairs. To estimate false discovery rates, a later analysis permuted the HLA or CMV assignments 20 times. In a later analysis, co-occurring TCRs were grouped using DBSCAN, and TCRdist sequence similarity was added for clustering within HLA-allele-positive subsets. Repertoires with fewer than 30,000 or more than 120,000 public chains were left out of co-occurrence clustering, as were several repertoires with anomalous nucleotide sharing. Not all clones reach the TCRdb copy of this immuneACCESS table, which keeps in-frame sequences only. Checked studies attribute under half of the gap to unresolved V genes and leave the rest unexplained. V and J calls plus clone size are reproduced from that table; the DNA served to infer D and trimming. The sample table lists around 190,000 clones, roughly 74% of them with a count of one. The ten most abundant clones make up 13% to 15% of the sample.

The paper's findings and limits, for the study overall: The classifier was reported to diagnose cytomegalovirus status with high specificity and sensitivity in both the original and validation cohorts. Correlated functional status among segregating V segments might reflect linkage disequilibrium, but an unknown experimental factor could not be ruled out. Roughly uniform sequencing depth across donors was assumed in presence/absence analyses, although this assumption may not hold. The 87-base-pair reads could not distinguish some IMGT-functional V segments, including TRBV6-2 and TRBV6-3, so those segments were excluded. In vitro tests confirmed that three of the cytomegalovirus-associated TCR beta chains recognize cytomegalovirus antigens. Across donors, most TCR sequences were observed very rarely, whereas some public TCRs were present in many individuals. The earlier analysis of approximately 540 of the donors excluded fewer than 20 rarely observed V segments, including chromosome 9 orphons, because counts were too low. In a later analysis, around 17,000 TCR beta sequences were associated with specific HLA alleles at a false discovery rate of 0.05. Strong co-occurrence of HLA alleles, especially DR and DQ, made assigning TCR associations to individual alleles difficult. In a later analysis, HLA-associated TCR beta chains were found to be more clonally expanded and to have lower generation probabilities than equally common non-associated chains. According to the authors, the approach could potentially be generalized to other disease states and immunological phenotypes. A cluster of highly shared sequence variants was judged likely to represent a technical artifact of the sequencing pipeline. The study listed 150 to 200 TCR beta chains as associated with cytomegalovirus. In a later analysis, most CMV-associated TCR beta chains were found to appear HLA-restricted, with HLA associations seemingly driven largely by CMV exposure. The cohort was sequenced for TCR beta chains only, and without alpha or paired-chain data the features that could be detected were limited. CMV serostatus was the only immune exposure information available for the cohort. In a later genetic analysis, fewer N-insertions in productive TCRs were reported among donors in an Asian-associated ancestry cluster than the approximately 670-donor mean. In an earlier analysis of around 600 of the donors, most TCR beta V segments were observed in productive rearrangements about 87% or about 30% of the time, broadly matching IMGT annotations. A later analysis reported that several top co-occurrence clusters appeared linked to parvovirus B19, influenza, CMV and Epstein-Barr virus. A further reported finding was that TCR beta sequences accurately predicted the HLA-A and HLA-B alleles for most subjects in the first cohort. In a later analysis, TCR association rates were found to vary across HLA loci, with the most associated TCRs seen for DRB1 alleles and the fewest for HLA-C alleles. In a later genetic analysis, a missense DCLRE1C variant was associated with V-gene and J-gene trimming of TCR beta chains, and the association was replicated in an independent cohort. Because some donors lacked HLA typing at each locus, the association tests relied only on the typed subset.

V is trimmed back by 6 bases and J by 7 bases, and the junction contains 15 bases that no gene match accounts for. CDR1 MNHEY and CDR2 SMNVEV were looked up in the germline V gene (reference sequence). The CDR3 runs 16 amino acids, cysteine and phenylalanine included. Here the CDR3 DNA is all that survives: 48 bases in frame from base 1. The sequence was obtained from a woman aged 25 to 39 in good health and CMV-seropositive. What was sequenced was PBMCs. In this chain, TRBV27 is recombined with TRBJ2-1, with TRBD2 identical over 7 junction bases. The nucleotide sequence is TGTGCCAGCAGCCCTATTACTAGCGTGAGATCGAATGAGCAGTTCTTC. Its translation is CASSPITSVRSNEQFF.